This T cell receptor beta chain was captured by sequencing in a study of cytomegalovirus exposure and HLA in healthy donors. Study-wide points: Most TCRs appeared rarely, but some public TCRs recurred in many donors.

V was shortened by 4 bases and J by 3 bases, with 14 bases between the two germline ends. Germline values: CDR1 SGHDT, CDR2 YYEEEE. The CDR3 is 15 amino acids. Amplification used 60 Vbeta primers and 13 Jbeta primers. The data were produced by immunoSEQ multiplex PCR, yet TCRdb's version contains in-frame clones alone and is incomplete. The sample contains about 190,000 clones, approximately 78% of which appear only once. This clone was found a few times. Antigen specificity is unknown. This rearrangement joins TRBV5-6 to TRBJ1-5; D not certain. The sample consisted of PBMCs. The receptor comes from a woman between 18 and 29 years old in good health and CMV-seronegative. The CDR3 spells CASSPRGHPNQPQHF. Written as DNA, the CDR3 is TGTGCCAGCAGCCCCCGTGGCCACCCCAATCAGCCCCAGCATTTT.